The rows below give T cell receptor beta chains drawn from one sample of a study of T cell repertoires in cytomegalovirus infection. These TCRs are of unknown antigen specificity. Using its own MiXCR run on the reads, TCRdb lists one record per CDR3 protein. This table holds approximately 730,000 distinct CDR3 sequences, 25% to 35% found once. Sequencing was performed on cultured CD8+ T cells from PBMCs, taken from culture after CMV antigen stimulation. The receptors stem from a human donor in good health (CMV status not recorded). Some clones in this sample may be carry-over from other donors' samples. The CDR3 runs from the conserved cysteine through the conserved F or W. The D gene is left open where the match is weak. Clone size is stated in some rows and not others, as once, few, many or a class when expanded.

V gene,D gene,J gene,clone size,CDR3 DNA,CDR3 protein
TRBV12-3/TRBV12-4,TRBD1,TRBJ2-7,many,TGTGCCAGCAGCCTCGGACAGGGGAGGGGCGAGCAGTACTTC,CASSLGQGRGEQYF
TRBV6-2/TRBV6-3,TRBD2,TRBJ2-3,NA,TGTGCCAGCAGTTTCTCGAGCGGGACCGAGAATTTT,CASSFSSGTENF
TRBV7-2,NA,TRBJ1-6,NA,TGTGCCAGCACCCCCGGGATGGGGAGCTCCTATAATTCACCCCTCCACTTT,CASTPGMGSSYNSPLHF
TRBV9,NA,TRBJ1-2,NA,TGTGCCAGCAGCGGAGGGTCCTTCTATGGCTACACCTTC,CASSGGSFYGYTF
TRBV7-6,NA,TRBJ1-1,NA,TGTGCCAGCAGCTTAGGACTTTTGGGGACCACTGAAGCTTTCTTT,CASSLGLLGTTEAFF
TRBV5-1,NA,TRBJ2-2,NA,TGCGCCAGCAGCTTGTGGGAGAACACCGGGGAGCTGTTTTTT,CASSLWENTGELFF
TRBV19,NA,TRBJ1-1,NA,TGTGCCAGTAGTAACCTCCGACGGGACACTGAAGCTTTCTTT,CASSNLRRDTEAFF
TRBV12-3/TRBV12-4,NA,TRBJ2-1,many,TGTGCCAGCAGTTTCGGGCAGGGCCATACCTACAATGAGCAGTTCTTC,CASSFGQGHTYNEQFF
TRBV20-1,NA,TRBJ1-2,NA,TGCAGTGCTAGAGTAGGGAGTGGCTACACCTTC,CSARVGSGYTF
TRBV7-6,NA,TRBJ2-5,NA,TGTGCCAGCAGCTTTTTTTCTGGGACAACAGAGACCCAGTACTTC,CASSFFSGTTETQYF
TRBV20-1,NA,TRBJ1-5,few,TGCAGTGCCCATCCAGGGGAATATAGCAATCAGCCCCAGCATTTT,CSAHPGEYSNQPQHF
TRBV28,NA,TRBJ2-1,NA,TGTGCCAGTACGGACTCGACCTACAATGAGCAGTTCTTC,CASTDSTYNEQFF
TRBV6-5,TRBD1,TRBJ1-2,few,TGTGCCAGCAGTTATTCCGGGACAGGCTTTCGAGGCTACACCTTC,CASSYSGTGFRGYTF
TRBV6-5,NA,TRBJ1-4,NA,TGTGCCAGCAGTTACCGTGACAGCAATGAAAAACTGTTTTTT,CASSYRDSNEKLFF
TRBV6-2/TRBV6-3,TRBD1,TRBJ1-5,few,TGTGCCAGCAGTCAGGGACAGGGGCACAATCAGCCCCAGCATTTT,CASSQGQGHNQPQHF
TRBV12-3/TRBV12-4,NA,TRBJ1-4,few,TGTGCCAGCAGAAAACAGGGTTTCGGGGAAAAACTGTTTTTT,CASRKQGFGEKLFF
TRBV7-9,TRBD1,TRBJ2-1,few,TGTGCCAGCAGCCCCCCGGGACAGGTACAGCATGAGCAGTTCTTC,CASSPPGQVQHEQFF
TRBV6-5,TRBD1,TRBJ1-6,NA,TGTGCCAGCAGCCCGAAAATTGGGACAGTTAGTAGGGTCTATAATTCACCCCTCCACTTT,CASSPKIGTVSRVYNSPLHF
TRBV14,NA,TRBJ2-2,NA,TGTGCCAGCAGCCAATACGGTCCCGGGGAGCTGTTTTTT,CASSQYGPGELFF
TRBV7-3,TRBD1,TRBJ1-1,NA,TGTGCCAGCAGCTTATCCGGGACAGGGCTGATGAACACTGAAGCTATCTTT,CASSLSGTGLMNTEAIF
TRBV24-1,TRBD1,TRBJ1-1,few,TGTGCCACCAGTGGGGACAAGGCCGGGACAGAATACTTT,CATSGDKAGTEYF
TRBV27,NA,TRBJ2-3,few,TGTGCCAGCGCGAAACTGGCCGCTGACACAGATACGCAGTATTTT,CASAKLAADTDTQYF
TRBV20-1,NA,TRBJ2-7,few,TGCAGTGCTAGATCCCTAACTCAGAGTCCCTACGAGCAGTACTTC,CSARSLTQSPYEQYF
TRBV7-9,NA,TRBJ2-5,few,TGTGCCAGCAGCACCACGACAGGCCCACCGGAAGAGACCCAGTACTTC,CASSTTTGPPEETQYF
TRBV6-2/TRBV6-3,NA,TRBJ2-4,NA,TGTGCCAGCACCCCCTCGGTTGTGACCAAAAACATTCAGTACTTC,CASTPSVVTKNIQYF
TRBV11-2,TRBD1,TRBJ1-1,few,TGTGCCAGCAGCTTGTGGCTCCAGGGGGGGGACACTGAAGCTTTCTTT,CASSLWLQGGDTEAFF
TRBV6-5,TRBD1,TRBJ1-1,NA,TGTGCCAGCAGTTATCAGGGGGGTGAAGCTTTCTTT,CASSYQGGEAFF
TRBV19,NA,TRBJ2-3,NA,TGTGCCACTCAATCTAGCACAGATACGCAGTATTTT,CATQSSTDTQYF